This passage covers 2 T cell receptor beta chains from one sample sequenced in a study of T cells after yellow fever vaccination. TCRdb re-called the 5' RACE reads with MiXCR, one entry per CDR3 protein. Of 180,000 or so distinct CDR3 sequences in the sample, 9.5% to 11% were seen once. The material sequenced was CD8+ T cells sorted from PBMCs, taken 15 days after the yellow fever booster vaccination. The receptor set was obtained from a man aged 18 to 29 who received the YFV17D yellow fever vaccine.

This clonotype was detected a few times. V gene TRBV6-1 combines with J gene TRBJ1-5; D gene ambiguous. The germline V and J ends were trimmed by 5 bases and 0 bases, with 11 bases remaining between them. This CDR3 is built from 15 residues. The V gene's germline CDR1 is MNHNS and CDR2 SASEGT. DNA of the CDR3: TGTGCCAGCAGTAGATCGGAGTATAGCAATCAGCCCCAGCATTTT. As protein: CASSRSEYSNQPQHF.

CDR3 sequence reads: CASSLLAGGPEEQFF. CDR3 sequence (DNA): TGCGCCAGCAGCTTGCTAGCGGGGGGCCCGGAGGAGCAGTTCTTC. V and J are TRBV5-1 and TRBJ2-1; TRBD2 aligns across 11 bases. The CDR3 contains 15 residues. Germline trimming cut 1 base from V and 10 bases from J; bases unmatched to any gene: 7. Germline lookup yields CDR1 SGHRS and CDR2 YFSETQ. Filled out from reference TRBV5-1 and TRBJ2-1, the complete variable domain reads KAGVTQTPRYLIKTRGQQVTLSCSPISGHRSVSWYQQTPGQGLQFLFEYFSETQRNKGNFPGRFSGRQFSNSRSEMNVSTLELGDSALYLCASSLLAGGPEEQFFGPGTRLTVL.